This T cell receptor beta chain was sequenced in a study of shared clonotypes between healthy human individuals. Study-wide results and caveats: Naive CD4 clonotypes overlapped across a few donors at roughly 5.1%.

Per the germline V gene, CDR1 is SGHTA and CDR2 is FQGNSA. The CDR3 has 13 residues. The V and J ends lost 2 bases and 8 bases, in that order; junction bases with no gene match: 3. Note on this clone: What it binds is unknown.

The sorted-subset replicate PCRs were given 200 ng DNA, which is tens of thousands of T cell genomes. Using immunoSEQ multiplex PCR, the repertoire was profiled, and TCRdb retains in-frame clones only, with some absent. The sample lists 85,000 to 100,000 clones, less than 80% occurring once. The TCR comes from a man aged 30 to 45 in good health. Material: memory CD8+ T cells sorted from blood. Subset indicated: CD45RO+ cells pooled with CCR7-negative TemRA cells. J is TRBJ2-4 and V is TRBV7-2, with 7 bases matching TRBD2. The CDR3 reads CASSLRGEHIQYF. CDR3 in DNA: TGTGCCAGCAGCTTACGGGGGGAGCACATTCAGTACTTC.